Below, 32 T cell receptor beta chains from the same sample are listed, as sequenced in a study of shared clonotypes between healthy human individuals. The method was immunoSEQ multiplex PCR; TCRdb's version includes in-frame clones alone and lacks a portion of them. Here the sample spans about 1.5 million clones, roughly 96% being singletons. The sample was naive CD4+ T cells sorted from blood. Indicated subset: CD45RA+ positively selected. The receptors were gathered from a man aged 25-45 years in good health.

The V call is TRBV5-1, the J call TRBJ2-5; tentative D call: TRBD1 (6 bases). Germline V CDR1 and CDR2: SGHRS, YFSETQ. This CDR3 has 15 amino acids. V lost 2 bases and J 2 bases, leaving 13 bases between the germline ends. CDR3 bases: TGCGCCAGCAGCTTTGGGACACCTTGGCAAGAGACCCAGTACTTC. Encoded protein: CASSFGTPWQETQYF.

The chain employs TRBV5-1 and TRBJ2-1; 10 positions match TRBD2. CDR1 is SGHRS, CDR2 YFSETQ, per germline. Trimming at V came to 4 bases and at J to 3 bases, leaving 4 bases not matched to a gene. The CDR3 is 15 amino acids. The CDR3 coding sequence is TGCGCCAGCAGCGAGGGACTAGCGTTCTACAATGAGCAGTTCTTC. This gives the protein CASSEGLAFYNEQFF. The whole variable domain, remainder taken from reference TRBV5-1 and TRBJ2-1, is KAGVTQTPRYLIKTRGQQVTLSCSPISGHRSVSWYQQTPGQGLQFLFEYFSETQRNKGNFPGRFSGRQFSNSRSEMNVSTLELGDSALYLCASSEGLAFYNEQFFGPGTRLTVL.

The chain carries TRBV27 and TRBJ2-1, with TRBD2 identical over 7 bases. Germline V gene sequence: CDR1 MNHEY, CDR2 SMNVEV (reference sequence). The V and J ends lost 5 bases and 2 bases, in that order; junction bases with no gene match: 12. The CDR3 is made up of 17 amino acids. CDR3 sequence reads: CASSLSQTGTTYNEQFF. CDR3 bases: TGTGCCAGCAGTCTAAGCCAAACCGGGACTACCTACAATGAGCAGTTCTTC.

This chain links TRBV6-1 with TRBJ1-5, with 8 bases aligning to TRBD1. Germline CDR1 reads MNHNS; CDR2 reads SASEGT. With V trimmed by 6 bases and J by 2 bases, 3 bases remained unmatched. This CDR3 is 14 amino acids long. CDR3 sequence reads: CASRKDRGNQPQHF. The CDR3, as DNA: TGTGCCAGCAGGAAGGACAGGGGCAATCAGCCCCAGCATTTT.

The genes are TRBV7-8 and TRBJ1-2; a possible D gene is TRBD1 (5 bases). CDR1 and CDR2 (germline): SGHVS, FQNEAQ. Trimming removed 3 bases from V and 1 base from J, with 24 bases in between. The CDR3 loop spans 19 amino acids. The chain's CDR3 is CASSLGGRAQRGVNYGYTF. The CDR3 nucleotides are TGTGCCAGCAGCTTGGGGGGTAGAGCCCAAAGAGGGGTTAACTATGGCTACACCTTC.

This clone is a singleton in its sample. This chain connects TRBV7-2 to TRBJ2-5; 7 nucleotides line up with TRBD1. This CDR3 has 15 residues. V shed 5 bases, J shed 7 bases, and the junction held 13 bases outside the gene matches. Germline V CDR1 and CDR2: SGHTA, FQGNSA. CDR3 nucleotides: TGTGCCAGCAGCACCCGGGACAGCTTCTTGGGGACCCAGTACTTC. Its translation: CASSTRDSFLGTQYF.

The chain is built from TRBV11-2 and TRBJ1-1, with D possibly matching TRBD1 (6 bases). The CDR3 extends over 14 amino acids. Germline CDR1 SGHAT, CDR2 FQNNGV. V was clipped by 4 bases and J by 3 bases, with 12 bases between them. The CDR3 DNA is TGTGCCAGCAGCTCCAACAGGGCGTACACTGAAGCTTTCTTT. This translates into CASSSNRAYTEAFF.

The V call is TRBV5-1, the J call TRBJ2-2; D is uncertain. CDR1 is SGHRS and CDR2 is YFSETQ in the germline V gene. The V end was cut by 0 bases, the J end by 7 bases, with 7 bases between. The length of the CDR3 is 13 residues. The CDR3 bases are TGCGCCAGCAGCTTGGTTTGGAACGGGGAGCTGTTTTTT. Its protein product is CASSLVWNGELFF. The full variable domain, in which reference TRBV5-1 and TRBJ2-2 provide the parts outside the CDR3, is KAGVTQTPRYLIKTRGQQVTLSCSPISGHRSVSWYQQTPGQGLQFLFEYFSETQRNKGNFPGRFSGRQFSNSRSEMNVSTLELGDSALYLCASSLVWNGELFFGEGSRLTVL.

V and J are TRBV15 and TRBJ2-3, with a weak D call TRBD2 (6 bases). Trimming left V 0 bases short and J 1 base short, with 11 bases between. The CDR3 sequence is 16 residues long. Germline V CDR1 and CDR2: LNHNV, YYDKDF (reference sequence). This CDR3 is CATSRDRGARTDTQYF. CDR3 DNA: TGTGCCACCAGCAGAGATCGCGGGGCCCGCACAGATACGCAGTATTTT.

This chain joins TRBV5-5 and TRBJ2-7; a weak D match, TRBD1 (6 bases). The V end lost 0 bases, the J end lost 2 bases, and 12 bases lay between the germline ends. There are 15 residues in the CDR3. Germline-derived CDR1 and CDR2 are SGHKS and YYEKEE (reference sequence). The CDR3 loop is CASSLDGTPPYEQYF. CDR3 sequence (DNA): TGTGCCAGCAGCTTGGACGGGACACCGCCCTACGAGCAGTACTTC.

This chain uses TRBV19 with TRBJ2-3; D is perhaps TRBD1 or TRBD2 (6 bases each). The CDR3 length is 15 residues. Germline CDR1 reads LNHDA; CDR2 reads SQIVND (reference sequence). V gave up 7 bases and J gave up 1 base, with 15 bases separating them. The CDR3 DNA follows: TGTGCCAGTACAGTCTACGGGGGCGGCACAGATACGCAGTATTTT. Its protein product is CASTVYGGGTDTQYF.

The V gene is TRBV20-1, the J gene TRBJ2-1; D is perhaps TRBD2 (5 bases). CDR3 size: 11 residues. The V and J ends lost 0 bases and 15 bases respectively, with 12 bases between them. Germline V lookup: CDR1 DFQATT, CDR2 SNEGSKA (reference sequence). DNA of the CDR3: TGCAGTGCTAGAGACAAACTAGTACGGTTCTTC. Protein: CSARDKLVRFF.

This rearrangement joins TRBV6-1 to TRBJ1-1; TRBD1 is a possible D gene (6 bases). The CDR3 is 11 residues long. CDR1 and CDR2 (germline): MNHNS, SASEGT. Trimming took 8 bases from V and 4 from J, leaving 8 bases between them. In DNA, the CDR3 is TGTGCCAGCGGCAGGGGCACTGAAGCTTTCTTT. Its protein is CASGRGTEAFF.

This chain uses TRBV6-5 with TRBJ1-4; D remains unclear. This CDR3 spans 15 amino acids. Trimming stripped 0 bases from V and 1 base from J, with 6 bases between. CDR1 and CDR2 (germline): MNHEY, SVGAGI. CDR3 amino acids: CASSYSWGTNEKLFF. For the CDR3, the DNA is TGTGCCAGCAGTTACTCGTGGGGAACTAATGAAAAACTGTTTTTT.

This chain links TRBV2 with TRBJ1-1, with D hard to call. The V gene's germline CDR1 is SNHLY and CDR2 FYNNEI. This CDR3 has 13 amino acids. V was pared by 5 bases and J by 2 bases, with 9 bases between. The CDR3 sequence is CASSPRVNTEAFF. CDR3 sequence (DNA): TGTGCCAGCAGTCCCCGAGTTAACACTGAAGCTTTCTTT.

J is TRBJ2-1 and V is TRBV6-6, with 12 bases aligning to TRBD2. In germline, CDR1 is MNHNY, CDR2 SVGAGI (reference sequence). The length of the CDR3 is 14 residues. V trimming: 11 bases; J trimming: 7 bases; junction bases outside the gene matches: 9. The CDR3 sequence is CAACRLAGANEQFF. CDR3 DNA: TGTGCCGCATGTCGACTAGCGGGAGCAAATGAGCAGTTCTTC.

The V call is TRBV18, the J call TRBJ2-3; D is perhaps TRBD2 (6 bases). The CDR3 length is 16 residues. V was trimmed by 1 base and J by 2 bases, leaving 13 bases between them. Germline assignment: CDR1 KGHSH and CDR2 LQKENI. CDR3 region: CASSPLGTPSTDTQYF. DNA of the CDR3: TGTGCCAGCTCACCACTTGGGACTCCCTCCACAGATACGCAGTATTTT.

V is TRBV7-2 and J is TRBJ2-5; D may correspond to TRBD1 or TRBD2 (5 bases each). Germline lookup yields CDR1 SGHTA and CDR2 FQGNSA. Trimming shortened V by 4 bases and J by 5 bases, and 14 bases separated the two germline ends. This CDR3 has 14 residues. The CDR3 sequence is CASSSPGTRETQYF. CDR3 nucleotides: TGTGCCAGCAGCTCTCCAGGGACGCGGGAGACCCAGTACTTC.

CDR3: CASSPLRYF. The CDR3 DNA reads as TGTGCCAGCAGCCCGTTGAGGTACTTC. The rearrangement uses TRBV3-2 and TRBJ2-5; the DNA was not used to check the table's D call, TRBD2. TRBV3-2 is noted as a pseudogene. The CDR3 consists of 9 residues.

The CDR3 nucleotides are TGCGCCAGCAGCCAAGAACCCCCTCTAGCGGGACAAACCTACGAGCAGTACTTC. Its protein is CASSQEPPLAGQTYEQYF. The chain has TRBV4-1 and TRBJ2-7, with 9 nucleotides matching TRBD2. Losses at the gene ends were 0 bases for V and 2 bases for J; bases not matched to a gene: 11. Germline CDR1 MGHRA, CDR2 YSYEKL. The CDR3 is 18 residues long.

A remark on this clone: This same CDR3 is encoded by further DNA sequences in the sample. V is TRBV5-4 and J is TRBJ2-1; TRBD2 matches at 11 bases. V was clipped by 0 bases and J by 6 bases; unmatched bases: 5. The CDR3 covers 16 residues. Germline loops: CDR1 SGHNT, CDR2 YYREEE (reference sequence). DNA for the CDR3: TGTGCCAGCAGCTTGGGAGGACTAGCGGGTTCCAATGAGCAGTTCTTC. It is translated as CASSLGGLAGSNEQFF.

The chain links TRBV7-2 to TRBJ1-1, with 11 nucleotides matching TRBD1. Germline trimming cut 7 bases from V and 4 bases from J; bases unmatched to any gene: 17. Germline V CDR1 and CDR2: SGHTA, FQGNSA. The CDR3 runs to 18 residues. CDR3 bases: TGTGCCAGCACCCAAATATACGGGACAGGGGGTGATGGCACTGAAGCTTTCTTT. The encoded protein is CASTQIYGTGGDGTEAFF.

Here the CDR3 DNA reads TGTGCCAGTAGTATTCTCTCCGGGGAGCTGTTTTTT. Translated, it gives CASSILSGELFF. J is TRBJ2-2 and V is TRBV19; D not resolved. Trimming left V 3 bases short and J 6 bases short, with 5 bases between. This CDR3 spans 12 amino acids. Germline V gene data show CDR1 as LNHDA and CDR2 as SQIVND (reference sequence).

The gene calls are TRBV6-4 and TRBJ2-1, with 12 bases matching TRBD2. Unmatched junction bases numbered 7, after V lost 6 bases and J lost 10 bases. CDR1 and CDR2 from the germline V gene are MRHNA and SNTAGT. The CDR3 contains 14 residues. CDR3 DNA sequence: TGTGCCAGCAGCCGACTAGCGGGAGTAGGAGAGCAGTTCTTC. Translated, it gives CASSRLAGVGEQFF.

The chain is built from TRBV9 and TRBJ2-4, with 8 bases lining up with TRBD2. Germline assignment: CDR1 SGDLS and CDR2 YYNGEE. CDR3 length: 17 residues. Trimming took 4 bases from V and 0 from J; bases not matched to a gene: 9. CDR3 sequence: CASSLGTSGEAKNIQYF. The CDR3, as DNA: TGTGCCAGCAGCCTGGGAACTAGCGGTGAAGCCAAAAACATTCAGTACTTC.

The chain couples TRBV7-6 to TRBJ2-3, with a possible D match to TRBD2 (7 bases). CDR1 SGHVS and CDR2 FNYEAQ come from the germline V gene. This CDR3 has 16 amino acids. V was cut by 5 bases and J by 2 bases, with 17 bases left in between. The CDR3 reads CASSALAAGATDTQYF. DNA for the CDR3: TGTGCCAGCAGCGCCTTGGCCGCGGGGGCCACAGATACGCAGTATTTT.

The CDR3 DNA follows: TGTGCCAGTTCCCAGAATAACTATGGCTACACCTTC. It specifies CASSQNNYGYTF. The rearrangement uses TRBV7-2 and TRBJ1-2; D unclear. Between the trimmed V and J ends, which lost 9 bases and 1 base, there was a span of 9 bases. CDR3 length: 12 residues. From germline, CDR1 is SGHTA and CDR2 FQGNSA.

The CDR3 nucleotides are TGTGCCAGCAGTTACGAGGCGTCTACCTACAATGAGCAGTTCTTC. This translates into CASSYEASTYNEQFF. The rearrangement links TRBV6-6 to TRBJ2-1; D unclear. The CDR3 extends over 15 amino acids. Germline V gene sequence: CDR1 MNHNY, CDR2 SVGAGI (reference sequence). The V gene lost 2 bases and the J gene lost 2 bases, with 10 bases spanning the gap.

DNA of the CDR3: TGTGCCAGCAGCTTAAGTGGGACCGCGCTCCAGCAGTACTTC. It is translated as CASSLSGTALQQYF. This chain connects TRBV7-2 to TRBJ2-7; either TRBD1 or TRBD2 may supply D (5 bases each). The germline gives CDR1 SGHTA, CDR2 FQGNSA. Trimming removed 2 bases from V and 8 bases from J, with 16 bases in between. CDR3 length equals 14 residues.

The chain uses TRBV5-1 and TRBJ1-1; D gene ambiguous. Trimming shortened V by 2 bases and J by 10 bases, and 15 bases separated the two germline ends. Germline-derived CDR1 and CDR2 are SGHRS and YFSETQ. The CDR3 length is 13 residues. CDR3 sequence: CASSLNEGPGAFF. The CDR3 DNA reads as TGCGCCAGCAGCTTAAACGAGGGTCCAGGAGCTTTCTTT.

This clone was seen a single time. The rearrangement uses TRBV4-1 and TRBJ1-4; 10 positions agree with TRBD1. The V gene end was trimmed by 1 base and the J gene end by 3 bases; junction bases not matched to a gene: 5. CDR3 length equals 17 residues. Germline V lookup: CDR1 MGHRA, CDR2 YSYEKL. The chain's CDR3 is CASSQATGGAANEKLFF. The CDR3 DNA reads TGCGCCAGCAGCCAAGCGACAGGGGGCGCAGCTAATGAAAAACTGTTTTTT.

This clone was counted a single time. DNA of the CDR3: TGTGCCAGCAGTGTATCGGGACCCCAAGAGACCCAGTACTTC. Translated: CASSVSGPQETQYF. The chain couples TRBV6-1 to TRBJ2-5; D possibly uses TRBD1 or TRBD2 (5 bases each). Trimming took off 4 bases at V and 1 base at J, with 10 bases between the two ends. The CDR3 consists of 14 residues. The germline V gene encodes CDR1 MNHNS and CDR2 SASEGT.